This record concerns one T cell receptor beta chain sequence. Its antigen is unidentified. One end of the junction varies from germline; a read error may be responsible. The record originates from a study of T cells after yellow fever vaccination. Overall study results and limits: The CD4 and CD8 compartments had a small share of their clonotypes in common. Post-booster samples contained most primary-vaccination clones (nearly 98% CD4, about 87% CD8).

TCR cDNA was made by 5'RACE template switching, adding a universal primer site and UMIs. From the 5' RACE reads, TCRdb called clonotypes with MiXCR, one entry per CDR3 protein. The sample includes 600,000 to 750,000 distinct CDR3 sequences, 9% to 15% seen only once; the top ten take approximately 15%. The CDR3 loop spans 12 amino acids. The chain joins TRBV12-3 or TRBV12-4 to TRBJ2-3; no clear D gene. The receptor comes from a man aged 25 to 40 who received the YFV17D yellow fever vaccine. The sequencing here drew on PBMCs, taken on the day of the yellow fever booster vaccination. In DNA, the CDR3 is TGTGCCAGCACACGGAGCACAGATACGCTGTATTTT. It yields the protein CASTRSTDTLYF.